Described below is a single T cell receptor (beta chain) sequence and its context. The data are from a study of monozygotic twins with inflammatory bowel disease. TCRdb derives one entry per CDR3 protein from the 5' RACE reads, leaving out DNA. Seen in this sample are about 440,000 distinct CDR3 sequences; the ten most common clones hold roughly 2.2%. This CDR3 region has 15 residues. Germline V lookup: CDR1 SGDLS, CDR2 YYNGEE. Sequencing was done on a sample of blood. This chain uses TRBV9 with TRBJ1-1. The clonotype comes from a human donor with ulcerative colitis or Crohn's disease, or a healthy co-twin of an affected twin (not recorded which). The CDR3 sequence is CASSVGDRDFERTFF.